This TCR beta chain was recorded in a study of metastatic and nonmetastatic thyroid tumors. Study-level information: The authors compared repertoires across blood and tumor or nodule tissue from malignant and benign thyroid patients. Study results and caveats: Reports indicated that malignant thyroid tumors showed significantly higher TCR beta diversity than benign nodules did, in blood and tumor.

This clone was seen ten or more times. The target antigen is unknown. V gave up 1 base and J gave up 6 bases, with 10 bases separating them. CDR1 is SGHTA and CDR2 is FQGNSA in the germline V gene. There are 13 residues in the CDR3. With MiXCR, TCRdb reprocessed the PCR reads. The sample lists some 33,000 clones, approximately 7.4% seen once, with around 45% in the top ten. No treatment had been given to any patient before thyroid surgery. The chain is built from TRBV7-2 and TRBJ2-7; D unclear. Sequences were obtained from blood. This receptor was obtained from a female donor with papillary thyroid cancer or a benign thyroid nodule (not recorded which). Some clones in this sample may be carry-over from other donors' samples. The CDR3 nucleotides read TGTGCCAGCAGCTTAGACGGGTACGGCGAGCAGTACTTC. This gives the protein CASSLDGYGEQYF.